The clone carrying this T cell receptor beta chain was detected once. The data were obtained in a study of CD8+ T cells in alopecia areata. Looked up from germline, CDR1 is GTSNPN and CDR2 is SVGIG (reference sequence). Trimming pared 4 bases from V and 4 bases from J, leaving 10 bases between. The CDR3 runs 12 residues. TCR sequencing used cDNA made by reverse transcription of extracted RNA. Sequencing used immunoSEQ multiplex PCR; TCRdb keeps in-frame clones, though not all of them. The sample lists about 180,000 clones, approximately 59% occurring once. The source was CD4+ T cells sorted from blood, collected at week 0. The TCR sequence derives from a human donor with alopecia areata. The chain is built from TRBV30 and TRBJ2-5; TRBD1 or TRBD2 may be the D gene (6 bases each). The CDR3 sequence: CAWKGGVETQYF. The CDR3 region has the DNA TGTGCCTGGAAGGGGGGCGTAGAGACCCAGTACTTC.